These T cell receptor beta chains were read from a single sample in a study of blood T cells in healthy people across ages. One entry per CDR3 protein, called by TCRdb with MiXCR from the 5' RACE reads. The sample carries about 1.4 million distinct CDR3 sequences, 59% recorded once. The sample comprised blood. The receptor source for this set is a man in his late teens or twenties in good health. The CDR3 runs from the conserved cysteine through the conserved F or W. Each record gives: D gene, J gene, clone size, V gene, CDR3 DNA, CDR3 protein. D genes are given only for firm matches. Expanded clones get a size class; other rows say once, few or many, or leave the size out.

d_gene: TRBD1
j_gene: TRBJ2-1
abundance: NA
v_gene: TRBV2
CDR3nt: TGTGCCAGCCACCTCAAGGTCGGGACAGAATACAATGAGCAGTTCTTC
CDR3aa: CASHLKVGTEYNEQFF

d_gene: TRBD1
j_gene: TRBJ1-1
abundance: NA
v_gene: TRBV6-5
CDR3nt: TGTGCCAGCAGTTCACGGGGACAGAAATTTGAAGCTTTCTTT
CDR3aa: CASSSRGQKFEAFF

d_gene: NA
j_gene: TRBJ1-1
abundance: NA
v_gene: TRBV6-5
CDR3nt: TGTGCCAGCAGTTACCACGACAAAAGGACTGAAGCTTTCTTT
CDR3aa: CASSYHDKRTEAFF

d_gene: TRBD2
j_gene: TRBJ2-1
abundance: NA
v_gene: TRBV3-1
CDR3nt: TGTGCCTCTAACCTCGGACTAGCGGGATCCAGGGGCGCTAATGAGCAGTTCTTC
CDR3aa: CASNLGLAGSRGANEQFF

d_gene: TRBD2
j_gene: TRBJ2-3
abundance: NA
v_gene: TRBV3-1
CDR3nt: TGTGCCAGCAGCCAAGATGAAGCGGGGGTTCGGGAAGATACGCAGTATTTT
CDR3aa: CASSQDEAGVREDTQYF

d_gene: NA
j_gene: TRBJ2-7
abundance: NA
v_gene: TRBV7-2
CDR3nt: TGTGCCAGCAGCAGCTTCCCGGCCTACGAGCAGTACTTC
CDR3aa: CASSSFPAYEQYF

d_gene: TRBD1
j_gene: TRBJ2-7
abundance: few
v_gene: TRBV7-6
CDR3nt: TGTGCCAGCAGCCCCCGGACAGGGGTTGCTGAGCAGTACTTC
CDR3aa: CASSPRTGVAEQYF

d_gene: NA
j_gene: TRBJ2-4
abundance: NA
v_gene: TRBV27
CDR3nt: TGTGCCAGCAGTTTTCGGGAGAGATTTCGGAAAAACATTCAGTACTTC
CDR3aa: CASSFRERFRKNIQYF

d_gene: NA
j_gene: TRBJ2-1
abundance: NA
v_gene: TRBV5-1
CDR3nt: TGCGCCAGCAGCTCCCGTCAACAAAGTGAGCAGTTCTTC
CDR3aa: CASSSRQQSEQFF

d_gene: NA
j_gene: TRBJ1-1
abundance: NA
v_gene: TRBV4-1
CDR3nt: TGCGCCAGCAGCCAAGGGGGGACATCGAACACTGAAGCTTTCTTT
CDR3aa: CASSQGGTSNTEAFF

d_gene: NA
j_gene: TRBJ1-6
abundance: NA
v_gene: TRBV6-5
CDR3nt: TGTGCCAGCACTCTCCAATTCTCCTATAATTCACCCCTCCACTTT
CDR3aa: CASTLQFSYNSPLHF

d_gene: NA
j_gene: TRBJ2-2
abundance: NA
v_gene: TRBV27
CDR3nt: TGTGCCAGCAGCCCCAGCCTGACCCGGGGCGGGGAGCTGTTTTTT
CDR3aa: CASSPSLTRGGELFF

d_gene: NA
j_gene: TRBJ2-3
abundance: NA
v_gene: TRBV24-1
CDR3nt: TGTGCCACCGGGGCGGGCAGCACAGATACGCAGTATTTT
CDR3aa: CATGAGSTDTQYF

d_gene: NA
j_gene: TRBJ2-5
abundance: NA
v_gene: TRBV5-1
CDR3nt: TGCGCCAGCAGCGCCCTCGGGCGCGGGGAGACCCAGTACTTC
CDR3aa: CASSALGRGETQYF

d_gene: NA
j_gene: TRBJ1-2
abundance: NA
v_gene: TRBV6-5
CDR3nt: TGTGCCAGCAGTCCCCCGGGGGCGCAGGGAGTGGATGGCTACACCTTC
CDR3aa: CASSPPGAQGVDGYTF

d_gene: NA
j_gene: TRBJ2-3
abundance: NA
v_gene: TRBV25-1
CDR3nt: TGTGCCAGCAGTCGGGGTTTGGGTCCCACAGATACGCAGTATTTT
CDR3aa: CASSRGLGPTDTQYF

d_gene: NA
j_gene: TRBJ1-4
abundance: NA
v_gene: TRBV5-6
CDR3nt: TGTGCCAGCAGCTTGGATACAGGACTTAATGAAAAACTGTTTTTT
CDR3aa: CASSLDTGLNEKLFF

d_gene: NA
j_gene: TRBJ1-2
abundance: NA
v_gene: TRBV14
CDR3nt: TGTGCCAGCAGACACACGGCGGACTATGGCTACACCTTC
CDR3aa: CASRHTADYGYTF

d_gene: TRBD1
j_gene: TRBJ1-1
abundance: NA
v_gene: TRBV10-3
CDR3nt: TGTGCCATCCGGGGACAGGCCGAAGCTTTCTTT
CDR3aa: CAIRGQAEAFF

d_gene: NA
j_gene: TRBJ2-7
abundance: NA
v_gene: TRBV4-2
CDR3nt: TGTGCCAGCAGCCACGCGTCGGCAGGGGGGACCTACGAGCAGTACTTC
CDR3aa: CASSHASAGGTYEQYF

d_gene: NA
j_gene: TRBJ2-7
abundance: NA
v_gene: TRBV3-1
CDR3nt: TGTGCCAGCAGCCAAGGGAGGAGAATTGAGGGCGAGCAGTACTTC
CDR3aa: CASSQGRRIEGEQYF

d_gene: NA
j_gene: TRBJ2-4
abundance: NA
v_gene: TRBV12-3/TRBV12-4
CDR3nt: TGTGCCATCAGTTTGGGGGGCAACATTCAGTACTTC
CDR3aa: CAISLGGNIQYF

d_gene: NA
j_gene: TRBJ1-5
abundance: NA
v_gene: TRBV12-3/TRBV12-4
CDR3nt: TGTGCCAGCAGTTTTAGGGAGCCCCAGCATTTT
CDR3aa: CASSFREPQHF

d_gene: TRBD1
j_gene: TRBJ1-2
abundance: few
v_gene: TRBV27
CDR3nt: TGTGCCAGTGCCGTCACAGGGGACAGTGGCTACACCTTC
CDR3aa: CASAVTGDSGYTF

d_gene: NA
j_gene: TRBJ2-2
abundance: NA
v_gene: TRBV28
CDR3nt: TGTGCCAGCAGTTTACCAGGGACGGCCGGGGAGCTGTTTTTT
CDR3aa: CASSLPGTAGELFF

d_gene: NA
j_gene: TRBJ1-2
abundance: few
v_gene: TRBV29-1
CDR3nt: TGCAGCGTTGGTCGGCAGGACGTTACCTATGGCTACACTTTC
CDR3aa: CSVGRQDVTYGYTF

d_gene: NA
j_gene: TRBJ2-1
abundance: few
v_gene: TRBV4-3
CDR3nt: TGCGCCAGCAGCCGAGTAACCAGAAGGGGCGCCTCCCCCGATGAGCAGTTCTTC
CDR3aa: CASSRVTRRGASPDEQFF

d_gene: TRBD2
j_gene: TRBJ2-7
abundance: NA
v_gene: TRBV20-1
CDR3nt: TGCAGTGCTAGGCCTAGCGGTTACTACGAGCAGTACTTC
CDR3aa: CSARPSGYYEQYF

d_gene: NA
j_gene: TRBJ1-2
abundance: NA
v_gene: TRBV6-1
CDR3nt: TGTGCCAGCAGTGAATGGGAGAGGCTCTATGGCTACACCTTC
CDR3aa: CASSEWERLYGYTF

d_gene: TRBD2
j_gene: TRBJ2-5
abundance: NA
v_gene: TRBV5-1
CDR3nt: TGCGCCAGCAGCTTGAGCCTAGCGGGAGAATCCGAGCGGTACTTC
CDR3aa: CASSLSLAGESERYF

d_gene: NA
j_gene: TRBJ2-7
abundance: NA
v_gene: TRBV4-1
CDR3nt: TGCGCCAGCAGCCAAGATTCGGGGGCGGGGGTCACCTACGAGCAGTACTTC
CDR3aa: CASSQDSGAGVTYEQYF

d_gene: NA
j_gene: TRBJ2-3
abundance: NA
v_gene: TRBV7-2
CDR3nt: TGTGCCAGCAGCTTAGGGGTCCTCGGGGGCAGCGCAGATACGCAGTATTTT
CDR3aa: CASSLGVLGGSADTQYF